This TCR beta chain emerged from a study of beta chain features in type 1 diabetes. Points from the study as a whole: The cDNA sequencing approach could over-represent high-TCR-expressing cells.

This clone was observed a handful of times. Its antigen is undetermined. The CDR3 spans 14 residues. The V end was cut by 5 bases, the J end by 1 base, with 11 bases between. Germline-derived CDR1 and CDR2 are MNHNY and SVGAGI (reference sequence). Reverse transcription of all isolated RNA meant that expressed TCRB transcripts were sequenced. Sequenced by immunoSEQ multiplex PCR; TCRdb stores in-frame clones only, minus some. The data show about 320,000 clones, 12% to 15% seen once. Populations obtained by sorting all exceeded 95% purity. Sequencing was done on a sample of central memory CD4+ T cells from blood. The V gene is TRBV6-6, the J gene TRBJ1-1, with a tentative D call TRBD1 (6 bases). This TCR was sampled from a man aged 25 to 40 in good health. The CDR3 loop is CASSRRTANTEAFF. The CDR3 nucleotides are TGTGCCAGCAGTCGAAGGACAGCGAACACTGAAGCTTTCTTT.